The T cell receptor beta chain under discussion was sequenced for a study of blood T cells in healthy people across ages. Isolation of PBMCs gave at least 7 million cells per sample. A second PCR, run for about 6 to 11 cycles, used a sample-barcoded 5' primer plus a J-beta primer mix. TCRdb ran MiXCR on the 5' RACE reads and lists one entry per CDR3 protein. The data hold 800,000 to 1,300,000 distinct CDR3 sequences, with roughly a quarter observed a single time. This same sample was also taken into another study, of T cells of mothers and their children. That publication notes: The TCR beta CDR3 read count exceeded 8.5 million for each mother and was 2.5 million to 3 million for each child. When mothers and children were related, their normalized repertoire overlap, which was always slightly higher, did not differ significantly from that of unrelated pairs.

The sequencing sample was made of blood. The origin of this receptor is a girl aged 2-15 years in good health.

The chain's CDR3 is CASTLTGGSEKLFF. DNA for the CDR3: TGTGCCAGCACCCTGACAGGGGGGAGTGAAAAACTGTTTTTT. V gene TRBV28 combines with J gene TRBJ1-4, with TRBD1 matching 9 bases. Germline-derived CDR1 and CDR2 are MDHEN and SYDVKM. This CDR3 contains 14 residues. The V segment lost 7 bases and the J segment 7 bases; nucleotides outside the gene matches: 7.